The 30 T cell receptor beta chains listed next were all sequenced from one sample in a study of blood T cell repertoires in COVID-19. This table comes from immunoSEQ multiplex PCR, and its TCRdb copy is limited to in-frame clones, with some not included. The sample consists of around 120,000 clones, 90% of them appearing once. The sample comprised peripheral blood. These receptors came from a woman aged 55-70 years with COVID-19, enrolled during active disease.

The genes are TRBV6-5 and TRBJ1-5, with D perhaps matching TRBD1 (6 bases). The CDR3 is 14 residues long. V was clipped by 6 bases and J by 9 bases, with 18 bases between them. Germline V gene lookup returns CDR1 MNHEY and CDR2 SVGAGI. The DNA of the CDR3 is TGTGCCAGCAGGACAGGATTAGAACGTCGGCCCCAGCATTTT. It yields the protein CASRTGLERRPQHF.

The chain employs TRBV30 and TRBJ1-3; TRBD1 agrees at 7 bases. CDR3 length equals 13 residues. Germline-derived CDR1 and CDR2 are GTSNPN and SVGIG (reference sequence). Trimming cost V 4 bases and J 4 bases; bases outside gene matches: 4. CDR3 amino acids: CAWNSGGGNTIYF. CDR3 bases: TGTGCCTGGAATTCAGGGGGAGGAAACACCATATATTTT.

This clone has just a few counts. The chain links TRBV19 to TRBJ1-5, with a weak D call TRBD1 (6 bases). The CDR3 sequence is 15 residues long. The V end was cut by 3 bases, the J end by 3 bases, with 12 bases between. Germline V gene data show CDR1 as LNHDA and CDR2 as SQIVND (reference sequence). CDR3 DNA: TGTGCCAGTAGTATTACGGGACAAGACAATCAGCCCCAGCATTTT. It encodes CASSITGQDNQPQHF.

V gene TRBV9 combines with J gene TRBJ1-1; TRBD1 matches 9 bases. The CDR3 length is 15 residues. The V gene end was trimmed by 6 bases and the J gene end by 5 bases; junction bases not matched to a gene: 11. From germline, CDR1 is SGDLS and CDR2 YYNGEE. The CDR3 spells CASKPSQGAGTEAFF. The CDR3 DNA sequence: TGTGCCAGCAAACCATCACAGGGGGCGGGGACTGAAGCTTTCTTT.

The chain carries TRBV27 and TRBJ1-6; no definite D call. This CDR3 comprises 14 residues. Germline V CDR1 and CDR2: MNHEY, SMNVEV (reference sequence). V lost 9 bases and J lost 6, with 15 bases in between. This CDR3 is CASRVLRGNSPLHF. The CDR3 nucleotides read TGTGCCAGTAGAGTTCTGCGGGGTAATTCACCCCTCCACTTT.

The DNA of the CDR3 is TGTGCCAGCTCACCACGGTTCACCGGCGACGGAGACCCGACTGGAGTGGAGACCCAGTACTTC. Translated: CASSPRFTGDGDPTGVETQYF. The chain carries TRBV18 and TRBJ2-5, with no clear D. CDR1 KGHSH and CDR2 LQKENI come from the germline V gene. The V end lost 1 base, the J end lost 5 bases, and 32 bases lay between the germline ends. The CDR3 consists of 21 residues.

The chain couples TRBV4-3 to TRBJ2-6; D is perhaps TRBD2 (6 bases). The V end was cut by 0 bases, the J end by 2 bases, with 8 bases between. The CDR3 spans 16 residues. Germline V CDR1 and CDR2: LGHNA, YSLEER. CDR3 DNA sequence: TGCGCCAGCAGCCAAGAGGAGGGGACTGGGGCCAACGTCCTGACTTTC. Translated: CASSQEEGTGANVLTF.

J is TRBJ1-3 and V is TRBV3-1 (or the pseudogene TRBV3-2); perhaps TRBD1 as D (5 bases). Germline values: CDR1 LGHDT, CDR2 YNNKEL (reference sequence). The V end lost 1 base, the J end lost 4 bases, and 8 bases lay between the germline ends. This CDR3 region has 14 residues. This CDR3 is CASSQGTPGNTIYF. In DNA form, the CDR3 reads TGTGCCAGCAGCCAAGGGACACCCGGAAACACCATATATTTT.

The CDR3 nucleotides read TGTGCCTCACGGGGGGGAGGCCTTTCACCCCTCCACTTT. It specifies CASRGGGLSPLHF. The chain carries TRBV30 and TRBJ1-6; a possible D gene is TRBD1 (5 bases). V was cut by 7 bases and J by 9 bases, with 16 bases left in between. CDR1 and CDR2 from the germline V gene are GTSNPN and SVGIG (reference sequence). The CDR3 loop spans 13 amino acids.

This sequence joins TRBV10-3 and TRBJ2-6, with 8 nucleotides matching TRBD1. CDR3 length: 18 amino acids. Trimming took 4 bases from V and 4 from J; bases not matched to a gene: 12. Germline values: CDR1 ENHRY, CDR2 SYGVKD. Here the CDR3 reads CAISVLDRGMRGANVLTF. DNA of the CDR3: TGTGCCATCAGTGTCCTCGACAGGGGTATGAGAGGGGCCAACGTCCTGACTTTC.

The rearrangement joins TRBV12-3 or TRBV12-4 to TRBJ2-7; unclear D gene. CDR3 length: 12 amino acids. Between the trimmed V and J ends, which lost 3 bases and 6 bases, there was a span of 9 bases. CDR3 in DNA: TGTGCCAGCAGTTTCTCAGGTTTCGAGCAGTACTTC. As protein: CASSFSGFEQYF.

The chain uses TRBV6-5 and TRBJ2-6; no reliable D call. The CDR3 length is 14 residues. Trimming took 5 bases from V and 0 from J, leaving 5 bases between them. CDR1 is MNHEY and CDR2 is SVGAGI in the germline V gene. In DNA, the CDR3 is TGTGCCAGCAGTAGTAGCTCTGGGGCCAACGTCCTGACTTTC. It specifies CASSSSSGANVLTF.

CDR3 coding DNA: TGTGCCAGCAGCACCGGGACAGGGTTGAACACTGAAGCTTTCTTT. Amino acid sequence: CASSTGTGLNTEAFF. This chain uses TRBV5-4 with TRBJ1-1, with 9 bases aligning to TRBD1. The CDR3 length is 15 residues. Germline-derived CDR1 and CDR2 are SGHNT and YYREEE (reference sequence). V was pared by 4 bases and J by 0 bases, with 4 bases of the junction left unmatched.

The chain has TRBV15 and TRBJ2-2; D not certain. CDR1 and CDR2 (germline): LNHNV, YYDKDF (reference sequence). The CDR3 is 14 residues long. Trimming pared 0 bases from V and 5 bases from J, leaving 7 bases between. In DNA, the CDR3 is TGTGCCACCAGCAGAGATGGTCGGACCGGGGAGCTGTTTTTT. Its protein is CATSRDGRTGELFF. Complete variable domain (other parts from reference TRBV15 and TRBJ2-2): DAMVIQNPRYQVTQFGKPVTLSCSQTLNHNVMYWYQQKSSQAPKLLFHYYDKDFNNEADTPDNFQSRRPNTSFCFLDIRSPGLGDTAMYLCATSRDGRTGELFFGEGSRLTVL.

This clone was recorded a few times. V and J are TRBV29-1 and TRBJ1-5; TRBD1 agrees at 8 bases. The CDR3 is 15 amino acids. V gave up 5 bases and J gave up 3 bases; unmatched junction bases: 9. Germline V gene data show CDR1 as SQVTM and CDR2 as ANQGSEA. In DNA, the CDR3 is TGCAGCGTTAAGGCAGGGGGCGACCCCAATCAGCCCCAGCATTTT. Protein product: CSVKAGGDPNQPQHF. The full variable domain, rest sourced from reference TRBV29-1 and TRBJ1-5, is SAVISQKPSRDICQRGTSLTIQCQVDSQVTMMFWYRQQPGQSLTLIATANQGSEATYESGFVIDKFPISRPNLTFSTLTVSNMSPEDSSIYLCSVKAGGDPNQPQHFGDGTRLSIL.

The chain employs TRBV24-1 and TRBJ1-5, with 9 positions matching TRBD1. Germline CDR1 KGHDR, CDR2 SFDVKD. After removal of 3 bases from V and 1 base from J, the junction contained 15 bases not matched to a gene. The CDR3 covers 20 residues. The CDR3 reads CATSDPPDRDRDISNQPQHF. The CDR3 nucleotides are TGTGCCACCAGTGATCCTCCAGACCGGGACAGGGATATCAGCAATCAGCCCCAGCATTTT.

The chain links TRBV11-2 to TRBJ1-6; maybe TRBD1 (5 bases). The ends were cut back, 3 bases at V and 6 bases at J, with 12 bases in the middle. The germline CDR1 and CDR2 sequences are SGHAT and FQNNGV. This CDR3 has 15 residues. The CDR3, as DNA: TGTGCCAGCAGCTTTTCGGACAACGGTAATTCACCCCTCCACTTT. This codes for CASSFSDNGNSPLHF.

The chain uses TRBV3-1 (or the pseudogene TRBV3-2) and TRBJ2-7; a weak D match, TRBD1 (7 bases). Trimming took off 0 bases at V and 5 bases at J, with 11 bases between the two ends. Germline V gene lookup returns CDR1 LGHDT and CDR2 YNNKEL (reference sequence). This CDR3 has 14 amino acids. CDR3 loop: CASSQETGRHEQYF. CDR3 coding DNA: TGTGCCAGCAGCCAAGAGACAGGGAGGCACGAGCAGTACTTC.

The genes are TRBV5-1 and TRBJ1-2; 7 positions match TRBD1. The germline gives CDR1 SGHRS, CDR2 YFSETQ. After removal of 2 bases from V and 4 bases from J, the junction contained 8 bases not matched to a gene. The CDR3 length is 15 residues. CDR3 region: CASSLHIDRAYGYTF. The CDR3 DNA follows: TGCGCCAGCAGCTTACATATTGACAGGGCCTATGGCTACACCTTC.

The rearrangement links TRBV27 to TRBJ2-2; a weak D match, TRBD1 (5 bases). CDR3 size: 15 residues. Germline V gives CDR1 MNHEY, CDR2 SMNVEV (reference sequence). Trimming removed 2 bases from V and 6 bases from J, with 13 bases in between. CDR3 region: CASSLNRAGSGELFF. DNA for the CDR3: TGTGCCAGCAGTTTAAATCGGGCAGGGTCCGGGGAGCTGTTTTTT.

Here the CDR3 DNA reads TGTGCCAGCAGTGGAACAACAGGGGTGGGTAACTATGGCTACACCTTC. The encoded protein is CASSGTTGVGNYGYTF. The V call is TRBV27, the J call TRBJ1-2, with 7 positions matching TRBD1. The CDR3 covers 16 residues. The V gene's germline CDR1 is MNHEY and CDR2 SMNVEV (reference sequence). V lost 5 bases to trimming and J lost 1 base; unmatched junction nucleotides: 10.

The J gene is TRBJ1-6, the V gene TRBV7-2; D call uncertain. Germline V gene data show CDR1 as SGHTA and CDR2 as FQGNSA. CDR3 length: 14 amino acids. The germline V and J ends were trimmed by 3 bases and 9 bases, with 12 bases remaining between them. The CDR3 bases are TGTGCCAGCAGCTTTGGGCAAAATGGTTCACCCCTCCACTTT. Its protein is CASSFGQNGSPLHF.

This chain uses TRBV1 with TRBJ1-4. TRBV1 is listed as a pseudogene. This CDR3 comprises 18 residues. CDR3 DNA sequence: TGCACCAGCAGCCAAGATCGAGGAGAGCGTGGCGCAGATGAAAAACTGTTTTTT. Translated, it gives CTSSQDRGERGADEKLFF.

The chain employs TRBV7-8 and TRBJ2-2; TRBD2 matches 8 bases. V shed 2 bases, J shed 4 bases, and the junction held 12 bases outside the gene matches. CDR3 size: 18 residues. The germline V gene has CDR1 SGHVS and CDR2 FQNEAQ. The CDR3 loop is CASSLRGLDFSGTGELFF. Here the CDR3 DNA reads TGTGCCAGCAGCTTACGGGGACTAGATTTTAGTGGCACCGGGGAGCTGTTTTTT.

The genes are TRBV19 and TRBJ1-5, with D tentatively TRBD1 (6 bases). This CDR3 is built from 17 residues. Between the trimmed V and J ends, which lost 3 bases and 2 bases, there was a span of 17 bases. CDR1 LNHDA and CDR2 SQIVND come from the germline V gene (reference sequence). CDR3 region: CASSMVAGATGNQPQHF. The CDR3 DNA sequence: TGTGCCAGTAGTATGGTGGCAGGGGCAACGGGCAATCAGCCCCAGCATTTT.

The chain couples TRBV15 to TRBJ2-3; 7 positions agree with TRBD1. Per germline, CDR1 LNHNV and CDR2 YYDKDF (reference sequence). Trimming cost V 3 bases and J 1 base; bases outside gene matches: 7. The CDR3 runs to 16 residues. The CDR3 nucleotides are TGTGCCACCAGCAGCCTCGGGACAGTGGGCACAGATACGCAGTATTTT. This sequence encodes CATSSLGTVGTDTQYF.

This CDR3 reads CASSPQRLGPQHF. As DNA, the CDR3 is TGTGCCAGTAGTCCTCAAAGACTCGGCCCCCAGCATTTT. The chain is built from TRBV19 and TRBJ1-5; no clear D. Trimming removed 5 bases from V and 10 bases from J, with 15 bases in between. The CDR3 extends over 13 amino acids. CDR1 LNHDA and CDR2 SQIVND come from the germline V gene (reference sequence).

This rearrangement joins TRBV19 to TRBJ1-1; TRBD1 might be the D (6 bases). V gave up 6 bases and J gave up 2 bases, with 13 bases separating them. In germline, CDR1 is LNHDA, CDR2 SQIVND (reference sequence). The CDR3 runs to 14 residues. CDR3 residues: CASSNRVANTEAFF. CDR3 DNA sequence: TGTGCCAGTAGCAACAGGGTAGCTAACACTGAAGCTTTCTTT.

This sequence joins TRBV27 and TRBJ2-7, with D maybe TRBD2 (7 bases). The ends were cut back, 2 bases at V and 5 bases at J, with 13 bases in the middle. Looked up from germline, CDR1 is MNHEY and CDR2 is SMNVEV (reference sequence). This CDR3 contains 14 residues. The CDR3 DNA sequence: TGTGCCAGCAGTTTAGGGGGGGCATTCAACGAGCAGTACTTC. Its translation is CASSLGGAFNEQYF.

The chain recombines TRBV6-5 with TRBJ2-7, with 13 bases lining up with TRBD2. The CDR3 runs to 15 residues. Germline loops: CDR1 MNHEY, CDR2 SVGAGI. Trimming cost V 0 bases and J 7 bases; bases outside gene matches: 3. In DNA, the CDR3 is TGTGCCAGCAGTTACTCGACTAGCGGGGGGCGGGAGCAGTACTTC. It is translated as CASSYSTSGGREQYF.